This T cell receptor (beta chain) was found in a study of T cell responses to AZD1222 COVID-19 vaccine. The method was immunoSEQ multiplex PCR; TCRdb's version includes in-frame clones alone and lacks a portion of them. The sample comprises roughly 140,000 clones, 75% to 95% of which are singletons, and about 3.2% rests with the top ten. Overall study results and limits: Repertoires in all cases were sampled only once the peak T cell response had passed. Targets within unmutated variant regions were reportedly found for nearly half of spike-specific TCRs.

The length of the CDR3 is 13 residues. Per germline, CDR1 MNHNY and CDR2 SVGAGI (reference sequence). V was clipped by 2 bases and J by 10 bases, with 14 bases between them. As regards this clone: Its antigen remains unidentified.

The V gene is TRBV6-6, the J gene TRBJ1-1; D is possibly TRBD1 (5 bases). The origin of this receptor is an adult who received the AZD1222 COVID-19 vaccine. Sequenced here: peripheral blood, sampled 28 days after the second AZD1222 dose. The CDR3 here is CASSYREGLGAFF. The CDR3 DNA reads TGTGCCAGCAGTTACCGTGAGGGGCTAGGAGCTTTCTTT.